The 10 T cell receptor beta chains in this list originate from one sample, sequenced in a study of STAT5B mutations in CD4+ large granular lymphocyte leukemia. This table comes from immunoSEQ multiplex PCR, and its TCRdb copy is limited to in-frame clones, with some not included. This sample has approximately 32,000 clones, with less than 70% found just once. The specimen was CD4+ T cells from blood buffy coats. Receptor source: a human donor in good health.

This sequence joins TRBV9 and TRBJ2-3, with 11 bases aligning to TRBD2. V trimming: 0 bases; J trimming: 9 bases; junction bases outside the gene matches: 3. CDR1 is SGDLS and CDR2 is YYNGEE in the germline V gene. This CDR3 has 14 amino acids. The CDR3 DNA reads TGTGCCAGCAGCGTAGTTAGCGGGGGGGGGACGCAGTATTTT. Residues: CASSVVSGGGTQYF.

This chain links TRBV27 with TRBJ2-7, with TRBD2 matching over 11 bases. Germline-derived CDR1 and CDR2 are MNHEY and SMNVEV (reference sequence). CDR3 size: 15 residues. J was trimmed by 5 bases and V by 3 bases; bases with no gene match: 6. Written as DNA, the CDR3 is TGTGCCAGCAGTTTCTCTAGCGGGGGGACTAACGAGCAGTACTTC. Translating gives CASSFSSGGTNEQYF.

This clone has a single count. The chain links TRBV6-5 to TRBJ1-2, with unresolved D. The CDR3 contains 11 residues. Trimming stripped 6 bases from V and 8 bases from J, with 10 bases between. Germline values: CDR1 MNHEY, CDR2 SVGAGI. This CDR3 is CASRREGGYTF. CDR3 DNA sequence: TGTGCCAGCAGGAGGGAGGGCGGCTACACCTTC.

J is TRBJ2-2 and V is TRBV7-3, with TRBD2 matching over 8 bases. J lost 4 bases, V lost 5 bases, and 12 bases had no gene match. The germline V gene encodes CDR1 SGHTA and CDR2 FQGTGA. The CDR3 sequence is 17 residues long. In DNA, the CDR3 is TGTGCCAGCAGCGCTCAAGGTGCGCGGGGGGCCACCGGGGAGCTGTTTTTT. Translation: CASSAQGARGATGELFF. The variable domain in full, completed from reference TRBV7-3 and TRBJ2-2, reads GAGVSQTPSNKVTEKGKYVELRCDPISGHTALYWYRQSLGQGPEFLIYFQGTGAADDSGLPNDRFFAVRPEGSVSTLKIQRTERGDSAVYLCASSAQGARGATGELFFGEGSRLTVL.

This clone was counted only a few times. This chain links TRBV7-3 with TRBJ2-3, with a tentative D call TRBD2 (6 bases). Germline-derived CDR1 and CDR2 are SGHTA and FQGTGA. Trimming removed 6 bases from V and 1 base from J, with 11 bases in between. The CDR3 contains 14 residues. CDR3 nucleotides: TGTGCCAGCAGTCCTACGGGGGGCACAGATACGCAGTATTTT. Protein sequence: CASSPTGGTDTQYF.

The genes are TRBV18 and TRBJ1-1; maybe TRBD1 (5 bases). The germline V gene encodes CDR1 KGHSH and CDR2 LQKENI. V lost 2 bases, J lost 2 bases, and 12 bases lay in between. The CDR3 runs to 15 residues. The DNA of the CDR3 is TGTGCCAGCTCACCAAACCAGGGCGGAAACACTGAAGCTTTCTTT. This codes for CASSPNQGGNTEAFF.

This chain links TRBV5-5 with TRBJ2-5; no definite D call. The CDR3 totals 11 residues. Germline CDR1 reads SGHKS; CDR2 reads YYEKEE (reference sequence). V was shortened by 4 bases and J by 2 bases, with 3 bases between the two germline ends. CDR3 residues: CASSRQETQYF. The CDR3 region has the DNA TGTGCCAGCAGCCGGCAAGAGACCCAGTACTTC.

The sample holds a few counts of this clone. The V and J genes are TRBV6-5 and TRBJ1-3, with D uncertain. The V end was cut by 7 bases, the J end by 3 bases, with 7 bases between. The CDR3 is made up of 12 amino acids. In germline, CDR1 is MNHEY, CDR2 SVGAGI. The chain's CDR3 is CASMGSGNTIYF. CDR3 in DNA: TGTGCCAGCATGGGCAGTGGAAACACCATATATTTT.

This clone was detected only a few times. The gene calls are TRBV5-1 and TRBJ2-1; D possibly matches TRBD1 or TRBD2 (5 bases each). Germline-derived CDR1 and CDR2 are SGHRS and YFSETQ. Trimming removed 2 bases at V and 7 bases at J, with 10 bases between. The CDR3 is 13 amino acids. The CDR3 protein is CASSFGTANEQFF. In nucleotides, the CDR3 is TGCGCCAGCAGCTTTGGGACGGCTAATGAGCAGTTCTTC. The full variable domain, completed using reference TRBV5-1 and TRBJ2-1, is KAGVTQTPRYLIKTRGQQVTLSCSPISGHRSVSWYQQTPGQGLQFLFEYFSETQRNKGNFPGRFSGRQFSNSRSEMNVSTLELGDSALYLCASSFGTANEQFFGPGTRLTVL.

V and J are TRBV4-3 and TRBJ2-6, with a possible D match to TRBD2 (7 bases). Germline-derived CDR1 and CDR2 are LGHNA and YSLEER. The CDR3 totals 18 residues. The V and J ends lost 1 base and 0 bases respectively, with 13 bases between them. For the CDR3, the DNA is TGCGCCAGCAGCCAAGGGGGGGGCGGGCGCTCTGGGGCCAACGTCCTGACTTTC. It codes for CASSQGGGGRSGANVLTF.